The rows below give T cell receptor beta chains drawn from one sample of a study of beta chain features in type 1 diabetes. Sequenced by immunoSEQ multiplex PCR; TCRdb stores in-frame clones only, minus some. The sample shows some 190,000 clones, approximately 7.9% of them seen only once. Sequencing input: central memory CD4+ T cells from blood. The receptors shown here come from a young man with type 1 diabetes. CDR3s include the opening cysteine and the closing phenylalanine or tryptophan. A D gene is named only where the DNA matches it firmly. Rows may omit the clone size; those that give it use once, few, many or a size class.

.	TRBJ2-1	TRBD2	TRBV6-5	TGTGCCAGCAGGCGGGAGTATTACAATGAGCAGTTCTTC	CASRREYYNEQFF
few	TRBJ1-4	TRBD1	TRBV30	TGTGCCTGGAGTCCTACGACAGGGTCGGCGCCCGGGGAAAAACTGTTTTTT	CAWSPTTGSAPGEKLFF
few	TRBJ2-3	TRBD2	TRBV2	TGTGCCAGCAGGAAGGGAAGCGGGAGGGCTCGGGCAGATACGCAGTATTTT	CASRKGSGRARADTQYF
few	TRBJ2-3	TRBD2	TRBV14	TGTGCCAGCAGCCAAGGGACTAGCGGGAATACGCAGTATTTT	CASSQGTSGNTQYF
.	TRBJ2-3	.	TRBV7-7	TGTGCCAGCAGCTTAGACGCGGGGAGCACAGATACGCAGTATTTT	CASSLDAGSTDTQYF
few	TRBJ2-1	TRBD2	TRBV9	TGTGCCAGCAGCGCAAGACTAGCGGGATGGAATGAGCAGTTCTTC	CASSARLAGWNEQFF
.	TRBJ2-7	TRBD1	TRBV7-9	TGTGCCAGCAGCCCTTCTTTGACAGGGGGGGAGCAGTACTTC	CASSPSLTGGEQYF
.	TRBJ2-6	TRBD1	TRBV4-3	TGCGCCAGCAGCCATACCGGGACAGGTTCCTCCGGGGCCAACGTCCTGACTTTC	CASSHTGTGSSGANVLTF
few	TRBJ2-7	.	TRBV7-8	TGTGCCAGCAGCTTACGGATTGGGCCCTACGAGCAGTACTTC	CASSLRIGPYEQYF
.	TRBJ1-2	.	TRBV5-6	TGTGCCAGCAGCTTCCAGGGGAGTGGTGGCTACACCTTC	CASSFQGSGGYTF
many	TRBJ2-7	.	TRBV29-1	TGCAGCGTTGCCGGCGGGGCCACCAGCTCCTACGAGCAGTACTTC	CSVAGGATSSYEQYF
few	TRBJ1-2	.	TRBV29-1	TGCAGCGTTCTTGGGGAGGGTGGCTACACCTTC	CSVLGEGGYTF
.	TRBJ2-2	TRBD1	TRBV11-3	TGTGCCAGCAGCCTAATAGGGACAGTGAACACCGGGGAGCTGTTTTTT	CASSLIGTVNTGELFF
.	TRBJ1-5	TRBD1	TRBV29-1	TGCAGCGTCCTACAGGGGGCGGGCAATCAGCCCCAGCATTTT	CSVLQGAGNQPQHF
few	TRBJ2-7	.	TRBV11-2	TGTGCCAGCAGCTTACGGCCGGGACTTGTGAGGGAGTACTTC	CASSLRPGLVREYF
.	TRBJ2-1	.	TRBV11-2	TGTGCCAGCACCCCCGGGGGTAGCGGCTCCTACAATGAGCAGTTCTTC	CASTPGGSGSYNEQFF
few	TRBJ2-2	.	TRBV19	TGTGCCTCGGGACACTTCACCGGGGAGCTGTTTTTT	CASGHFTGELFF